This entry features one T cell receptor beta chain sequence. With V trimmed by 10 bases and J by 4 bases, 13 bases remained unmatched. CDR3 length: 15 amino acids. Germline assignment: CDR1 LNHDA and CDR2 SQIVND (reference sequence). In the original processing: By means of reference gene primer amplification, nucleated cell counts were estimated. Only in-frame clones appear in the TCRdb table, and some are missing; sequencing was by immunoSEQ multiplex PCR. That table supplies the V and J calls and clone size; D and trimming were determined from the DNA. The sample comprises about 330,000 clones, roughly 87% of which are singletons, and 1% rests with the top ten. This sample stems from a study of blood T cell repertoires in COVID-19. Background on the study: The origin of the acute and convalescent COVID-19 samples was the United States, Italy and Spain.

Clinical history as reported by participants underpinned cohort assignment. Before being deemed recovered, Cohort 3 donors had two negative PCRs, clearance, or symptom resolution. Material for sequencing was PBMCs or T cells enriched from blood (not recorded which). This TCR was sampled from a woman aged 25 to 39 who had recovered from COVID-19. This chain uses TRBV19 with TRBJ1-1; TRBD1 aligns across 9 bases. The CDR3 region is CATTLDRGGSTEAFF. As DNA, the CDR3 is TGTGCCACCACCTTGGACAGGGGCGGGAGCACTGAAGCTTTCTTT.